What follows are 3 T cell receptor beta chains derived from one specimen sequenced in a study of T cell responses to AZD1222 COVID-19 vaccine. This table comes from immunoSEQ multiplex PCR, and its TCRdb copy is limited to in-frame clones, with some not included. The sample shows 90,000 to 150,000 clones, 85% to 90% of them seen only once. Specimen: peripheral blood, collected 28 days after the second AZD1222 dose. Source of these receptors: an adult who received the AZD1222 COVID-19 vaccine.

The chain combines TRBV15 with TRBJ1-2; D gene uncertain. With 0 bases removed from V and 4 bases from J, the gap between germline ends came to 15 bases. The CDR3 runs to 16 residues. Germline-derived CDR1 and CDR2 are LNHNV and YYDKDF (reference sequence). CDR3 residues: CATSRDHSTFIYGYTF. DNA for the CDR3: TGTGCCACCAGCAGAGATCACAGCACTTTTATCTATGGCTACACCTTC. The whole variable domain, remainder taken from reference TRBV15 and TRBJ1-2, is DAMVIQNPRYQVTQFGKPVTLSCSQTLNHNVMYWYQQKSSQAPKLLFHYYDKDFNNEADTPDNFQSRRPNTSFCFLDIRSPGLGDTAMYLCATSRDHSTFIYGYTFGSGTRLTVV.

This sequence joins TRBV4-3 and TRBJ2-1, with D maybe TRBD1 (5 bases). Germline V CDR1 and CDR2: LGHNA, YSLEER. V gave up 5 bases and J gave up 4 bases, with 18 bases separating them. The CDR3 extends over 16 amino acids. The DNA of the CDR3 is TGCGCCAGCAGCAGCCGGAAGTTGGGGCTATACAATGAGCAGTTCTTC. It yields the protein CASSSRKLGLYNEQFF.

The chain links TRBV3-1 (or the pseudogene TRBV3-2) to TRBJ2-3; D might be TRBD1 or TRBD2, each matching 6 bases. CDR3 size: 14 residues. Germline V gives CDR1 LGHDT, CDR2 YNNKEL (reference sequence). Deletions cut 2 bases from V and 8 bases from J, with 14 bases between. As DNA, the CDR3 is TGTGCCAGCAGCCAAATACCGGGGGCATCTACGCAGTATTTT. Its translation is CASSQIPGASTQYF.